A selection of T cell receptor beta chains follows, all from one sample in a study of regulatory T cells in long-lasting Graves disease. TCRdb fed the multiplex PCR reads into MiXCR, producing one record per CDR3 protein. In the table there are about 560,000 distinct CDR3 sequences, roughly a sixth of which are singletons. These data were also filed under a second study, of T cells in Graves' hyperthyroidism and ophthalmopathy.

The sequencing here drew on peripheral blood mononuclear cells (PBMCs), taken at new diagnosis, from a patient treated with antithyroid drugs. Receptors were obtained from a man younger than 30 with Graves disease. CDR3s include the opening cysteine and the closing phenylalanine or tryptophan. The order of the fields is V gene, CDR3 length, CDR3 protein.

v_gene: TRBV18
len: 16
CDR3aa: CASSPWLAGATGELFF

v_gene: TRBV7-9
len: 15
CDR3aa: CASSSRGEGLYEQFF

v_gene: TRBV24-1
len: 13
CDR3aa: CATWGGGTDTQYF

v_gene: TRBV7-6
len: 16
CDR3aa: CASSLGGLGYTDTQYF

v_gene: TRBV11-2
len: 16
CDR3aa: CASRSLRGVGAYEQYF

v_gene: TRBV27
len: 19
CDR3aa: CASSLFATQGGRAFNEQFF

v_gene: TRBV12-3/TRBV12-4
len: 15
CDR3aa: CASRRLAGGQETQYF

v_gene: TRBV2
len: 16
CDR3aa: CASSDPGGVSYNEQFF

v_gene: TRBV7-2
len: 14
CDR3aa: CASSYSGRADTQYF

v_gene: TRBV11-3
len: 15
CDR3aa: CASSSGTSRESEQYF

v_gene: TRBV11-1
len: 17
CDR3aa: CASSSPWGGRAAGELFF

v_gene: TRBV27
len: 15
CDR3aa: CASSSSAGTIYGYTF

v_gene: TRBV12-5
len: 12
CDR3aa: CASGLVRGGYTF

v_gene: TRBV3-1
len: 15
CDR3aa: CASSQDHGSGEKLFF